This T cell receptor (beta chain) stems from a study of multiple sclerosis patients with progressive multifocal leukoencephalopathy (dated by TCRdb to between 2018 and 2021). About the study as a whole: Peripheral T and B cells were examined in MS patients who developed PML (4 under natalizumab, 1 after alemtuzumab) and in treated patients who did not develop PML. A couple of patients on natalizumab who later developed PML were tracked over time from before therapy, through 6 and 12 months, up to PML onset. The study aimed to detect JC virus-specific or public T-cell expansions arising at the time of PML onset.

As concerns this clone: Its cognate antigen has yet to be identified. There are no base qualities to consult, and no much larger clone falls within one base.

Beyond this particular receptor, the publication reports: With only a small, descriptive cohort, it remained unclear whether the findings reflect JC virus infection or general immunocompromise. Lower normalized Shannon entropy suggested less diverse TRB repertoires in most PML patients, whereas the natalizumab-treated controls showed values near 1. No common TRBV or TRBJ gene usage or preferential TRBV-TRBJ pairings were detected when PML developed. Although TRB clones above 0.5% frequency turned up only in PML patients, the clones expanded at PML onset were already present before and during natalizumab therapy. The analysis covered only peripheral blood, although cerebrospinal fluid or brain lymphocytes might be more informative for natalizumab-associated PML.

Amplification of TRB CDR3 regions from genomic DNA was performed at survey-level depth using the immunoSEQ two-step multiplex PCR. Synthetic inline TR CDR3 controls covering all V-J pairings were spiked into each PCR so that template counts could be estimated and amplification bias removed. Reads went through processing to reduce amplification and sequencing bias, and quantification was done against synthetic TR CDR3 analogs. In the authors' own workflow: Raw data were processed in ImmunoSEQ Analyzer, with out-of-frame sequences and CDR3s containing stop codons removed, and gene names were assigned according to IMGT nomenclature. Repertoire diversity was summarized as normalized Shannon entropy, defined as 1 minus Pielou's evenness. Only TRB sequences sharing the V gene, the J gene and the CDR3 were counted as identical. Public PML clonotypes were defined as CDR3s shared by two or more PML-onset samples but absent from earlier samples, from controls, and from public databases. Position-by-position CDR3 amino acid composition was analyzed in Skylign with the observed count method. The table comes from immuneACCESS by way of TCRdb, which keeps in-frame sequences with V and J called. Part of the clones is missing from these tables; in studies checked, under half for an unresolved V gene and the rest for unknown reasons. That table supplies the V and J calls and clone size; D and trimming were determined from the DNA. This sample has tens of thousands of clones in its table, and about 90% of those were observed once. About 3.3% of the sample is taken by the ten largest.

V lost 4 bases and J lost 1 base; the stretch between them is 11 bases long. CDR1 and CDR2 were assigned from the germline V gene (reference sequence) as LNHDA and SQIVND. From the cysteine through the phenylalanine, the CDR3 covers 14 amino acids. This entry keeps only the CDR3 DNA: 42 bases, framed from base 1. The time point label, read with the paper, signifies: time of PML onset. The treatment or condition tag for this specimen amounts to: on natalizumab therapy at sampling. PML diagnosis was based on clinical and MRI findings and was confirmed by detection of JC virus DNA in cerebrospinal fluid. PML in the natalizumab-treated patients developed after between about 15 and 60 months of natalizumab therapy. Every listed patient had received interferon beta before, and every PML patient was female. At the time of PML onset, T3 blood samples were collected. Ficoll-Hypaque density gradient centrifugation was used to isolate peripheral blood mononuclear cells.

Sample: PBMCs, taken from a patient treated with natalizumab. The source of this sequence is a human donor with progressive multifocal leukoencephalopathy. The V and J genes are TRBV19 and TRBJ2-7; a confident D gene designation cannot be given. The CDR3 sequence is CASSKGQISYEQYF. In nucleotides, the sequence is TGTGCCAGTAGTAAGGGCCAAATATCCTACGAGCAGTACTTC.